This TCR beta chain was retrieved from a study of Graves' ophthalmopathy and Graves' hyperthyroidism. Study context: Before any treatment, peripheral blood was taken at the initial diagnosis.

The CDR3 totals 13 residues. The germline V and J ends were trimmed by 9 bases and 0 bases, with 12 bases remaining between them. Germline loops: CDR1 MNHNS, CDR2 SASEGT. With respect to this clonotype: As yet, its antigen is unknown.

As the template, RNA transcripts were used to amplify TCR beta CDR3 regions. HTBI primers served in a first-round RT-PCR, which a second-round multiplex PCR followed. TCRdb redid the calling of the multiplex PCR reads with MiXCR, one entry per CDR3 protein. Altogether some 200,000 distinct CDR3 sequences are present, 25% to 30% being singletons, with the ten largest covering approximately 9.6%. Study observations and caveats: Detection in blood was also observed for most expanded thyroid clonotypes above 0.001 frequency.

Presentation of ophthalmopathy in the donors involved moderate-to-severe activity, CAS ≥3, NOSPECS ≥4 and a duration under 3 months. The specimen sequenced was peripheral blood. The rearrangement links TRBV6-1 to TRBJ2-7; D remains unclear. The clonotype was recovered from a man aged 45-65 years with Graves' ophthalmopathy. The CDR3 nucleotides are TGTGCCAGTGCGGAGTCAGGCTCCTACGAGCAGTACTTC. Its protein is CASAESGSYEQYF.